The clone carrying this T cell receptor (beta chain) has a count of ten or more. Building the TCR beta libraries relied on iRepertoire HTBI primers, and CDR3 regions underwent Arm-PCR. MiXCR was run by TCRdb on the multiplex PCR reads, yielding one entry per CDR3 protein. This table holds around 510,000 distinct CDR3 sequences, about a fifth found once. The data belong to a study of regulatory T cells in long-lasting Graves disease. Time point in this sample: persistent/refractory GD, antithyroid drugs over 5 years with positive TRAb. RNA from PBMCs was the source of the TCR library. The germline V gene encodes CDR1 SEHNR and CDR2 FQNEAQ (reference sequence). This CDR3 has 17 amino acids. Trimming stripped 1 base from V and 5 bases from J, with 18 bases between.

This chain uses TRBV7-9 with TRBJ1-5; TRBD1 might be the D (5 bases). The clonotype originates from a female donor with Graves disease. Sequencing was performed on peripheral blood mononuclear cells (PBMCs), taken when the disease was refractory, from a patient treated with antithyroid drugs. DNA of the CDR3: TGTGCCAGCAGCTTAGGTCGGGCGGGGGACGCTCATCAGCCCCAGCATTTT. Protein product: CASSLGRAGDAHQPQHF.